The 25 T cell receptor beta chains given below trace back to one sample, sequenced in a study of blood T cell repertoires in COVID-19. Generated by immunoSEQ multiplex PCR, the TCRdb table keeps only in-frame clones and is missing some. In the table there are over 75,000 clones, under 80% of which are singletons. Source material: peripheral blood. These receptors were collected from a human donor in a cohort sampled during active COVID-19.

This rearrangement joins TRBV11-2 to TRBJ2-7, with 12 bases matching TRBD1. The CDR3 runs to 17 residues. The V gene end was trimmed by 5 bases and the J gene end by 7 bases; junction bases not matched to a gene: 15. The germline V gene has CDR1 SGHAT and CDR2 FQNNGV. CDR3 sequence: CASSPYDRDRGRGEQYV. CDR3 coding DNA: TGTGCCAGCAGCCCATACGACCGGGACAGGGGGCGCGGGGAGCAGTACGTC.

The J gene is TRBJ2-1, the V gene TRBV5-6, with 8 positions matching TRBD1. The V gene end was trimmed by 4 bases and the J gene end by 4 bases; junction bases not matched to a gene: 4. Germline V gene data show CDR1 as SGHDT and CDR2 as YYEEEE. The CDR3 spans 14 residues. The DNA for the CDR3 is TGTGCCAGCAGCCCGGACAGGGAGTACAATGAGCAGTTCTTC. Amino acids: CASSPDREYNEQFF.

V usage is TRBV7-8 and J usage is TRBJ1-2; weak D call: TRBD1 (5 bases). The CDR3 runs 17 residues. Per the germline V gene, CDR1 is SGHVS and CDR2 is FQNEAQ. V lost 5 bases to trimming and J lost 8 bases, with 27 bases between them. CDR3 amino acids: CASSLLLGTHPDQGYTF. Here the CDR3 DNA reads TGTGCCAGCAGCCTATTACTCGGGACTCACCCGGACCAGGGCTACACCTTC.

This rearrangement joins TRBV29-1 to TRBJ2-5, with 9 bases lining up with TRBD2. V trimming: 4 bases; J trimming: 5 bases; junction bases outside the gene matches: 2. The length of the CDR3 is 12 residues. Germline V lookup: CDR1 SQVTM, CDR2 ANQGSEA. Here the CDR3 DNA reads TGCAGCGTTGGCGGGGGGGCGGAGACCCAGTACTTC. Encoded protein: CSVGGGAETQYF.

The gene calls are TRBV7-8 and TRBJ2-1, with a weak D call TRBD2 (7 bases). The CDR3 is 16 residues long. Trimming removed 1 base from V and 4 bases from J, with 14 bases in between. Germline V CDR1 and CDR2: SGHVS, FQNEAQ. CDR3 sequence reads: CASSLGSGGTYNEQFF. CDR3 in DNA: TGTGCCAGCAGCTTAGGGTCGGGGGGCACGTACAATGAGCAGTTCTTC.

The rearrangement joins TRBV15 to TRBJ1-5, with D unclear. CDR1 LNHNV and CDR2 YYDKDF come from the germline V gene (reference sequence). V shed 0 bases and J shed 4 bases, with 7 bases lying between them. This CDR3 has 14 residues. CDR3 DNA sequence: TGTGCCACCAGCAGAGATCTCGGTAATCAGCCCCAGCATTTT. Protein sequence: CATSRDLGNQPQHF.

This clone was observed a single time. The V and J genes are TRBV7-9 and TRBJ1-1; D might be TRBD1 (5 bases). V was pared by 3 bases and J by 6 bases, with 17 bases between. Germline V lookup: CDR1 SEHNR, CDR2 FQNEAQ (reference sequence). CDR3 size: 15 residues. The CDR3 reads CASSFGRGLLAEAFF. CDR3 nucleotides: TGTGCCAGCAGCTTTGGTCGGGGGTTACTGGCTGAAGCTTTCTTT.

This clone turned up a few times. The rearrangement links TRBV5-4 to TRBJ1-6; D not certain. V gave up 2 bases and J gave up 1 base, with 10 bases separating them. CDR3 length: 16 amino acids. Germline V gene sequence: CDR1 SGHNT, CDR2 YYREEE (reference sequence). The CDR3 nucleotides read TGTGCCAGCAGCTTTCTGATAGAATCCTATAATTCACCCCTCCACTTT. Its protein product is CASSFLIESYNSPLHF. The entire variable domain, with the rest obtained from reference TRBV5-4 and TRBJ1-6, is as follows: ETGVTQSPTHLIKTRGQQVTLRCSSQSGHNTVSWYQQALGQGPQFIFQYYREEENGRGNFPPRFSGLQFPNYSSELNVNALELDDSALYLCASSFLIESYNSPLHFGNGTRLTVT.

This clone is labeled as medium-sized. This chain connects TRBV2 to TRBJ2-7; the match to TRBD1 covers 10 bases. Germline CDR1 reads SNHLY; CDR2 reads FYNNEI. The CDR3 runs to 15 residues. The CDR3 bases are TGTGCCAGCAGCGAAGACAGGGGGCTCAGATACGAGCAGTACGTC. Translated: CASSEDRGLRYEQYV.

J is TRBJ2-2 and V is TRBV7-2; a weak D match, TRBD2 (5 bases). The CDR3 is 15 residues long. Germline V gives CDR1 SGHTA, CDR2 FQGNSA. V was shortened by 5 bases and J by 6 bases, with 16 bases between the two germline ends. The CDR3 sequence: CASSPWSGSAGELFF. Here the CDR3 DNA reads TGTGCCAGCAGCCCCTGGTCGGGGAGTGCCGGGGAGCTGTTTTTT. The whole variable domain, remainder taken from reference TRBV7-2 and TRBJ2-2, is GAGVSQSPSNKVTEKGKDVELRCDPISGHTALYWYRQSLGQGLEFLIYFQGNSAPDKSGLPSDRFSAERTGGSVSTLTIQRTQQEDSAVYLCASSPWSGSAGELFFGEGSRLTVL.

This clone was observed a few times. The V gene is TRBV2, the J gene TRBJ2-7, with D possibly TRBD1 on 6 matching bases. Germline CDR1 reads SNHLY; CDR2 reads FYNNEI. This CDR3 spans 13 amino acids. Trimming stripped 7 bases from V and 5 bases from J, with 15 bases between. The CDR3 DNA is TGTGCCAGCAACGTGAGGGGGTACAACGAGCAGTACTTC. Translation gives CASNVRGYNEQYF. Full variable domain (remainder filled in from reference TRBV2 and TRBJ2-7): EPEVTQTPSHQVTQMGQEVILRCVPISNHLYFYWYRQILGQKVEFLVSFYNNEISEKSEIFDDQFSVERPDGSNFTLKIRSTKLEDSAMYFCASNVRGYNEQYFGPGTRLTVT.

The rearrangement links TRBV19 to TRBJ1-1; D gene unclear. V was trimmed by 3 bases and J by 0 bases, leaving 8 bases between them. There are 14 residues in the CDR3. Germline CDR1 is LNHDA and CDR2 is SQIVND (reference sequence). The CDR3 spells CASSIAQLNTEAFF. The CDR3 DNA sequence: TGTGCCAGTAGTATTGCACAGTTGAACACTGAAGCTTTCTTT. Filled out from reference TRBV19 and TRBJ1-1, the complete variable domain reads DGGITQSPKYLFRKEGQNVTLSCEQNLNHDAMYWYRQDPGQGLRLIYYSQIVNDFQKGDIAEGYSVSREKKESFPLTVTSAQKNPTAFYLCASSIAQLNTEAFFGQGTRLTVV.

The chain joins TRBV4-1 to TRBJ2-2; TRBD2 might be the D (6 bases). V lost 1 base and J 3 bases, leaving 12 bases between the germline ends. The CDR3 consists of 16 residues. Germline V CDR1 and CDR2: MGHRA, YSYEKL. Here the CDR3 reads CASSQGSGGDTGELFF. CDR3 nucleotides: TGCGCCAGCAGCCAAGGGTCCGGGGGAGACACCGGGGAGCTGTTTTTT.

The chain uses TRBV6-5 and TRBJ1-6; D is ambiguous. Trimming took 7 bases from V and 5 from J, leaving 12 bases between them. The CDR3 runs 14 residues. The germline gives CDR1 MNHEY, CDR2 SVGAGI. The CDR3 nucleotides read TGTGCCAGCAACTTTTACTCGCATAATTCACCCCTCCACTTT. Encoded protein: CASNFYSHNSPLHF.

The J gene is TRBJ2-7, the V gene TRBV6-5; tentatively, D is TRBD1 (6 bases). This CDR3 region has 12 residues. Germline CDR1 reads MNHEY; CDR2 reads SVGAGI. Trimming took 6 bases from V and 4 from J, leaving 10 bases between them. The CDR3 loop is CASRDRRYEQYV. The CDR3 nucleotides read TGTGCCAGCAGGGACAGACGATACGAGCAGTACGTC.

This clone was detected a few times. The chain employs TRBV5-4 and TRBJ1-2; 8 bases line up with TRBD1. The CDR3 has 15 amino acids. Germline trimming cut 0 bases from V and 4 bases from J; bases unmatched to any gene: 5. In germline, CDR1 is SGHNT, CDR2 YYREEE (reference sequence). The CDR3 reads CASSLERTGTYGYTF. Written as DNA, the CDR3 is TGTGCCAGCAGCTTGGAGAGGACAGGGACCTATGGCTACACCTTC.

The CDR3 nucleotides are TGTGCCAGCAGACCAGACAGGACCGGCGAGCAGTTCTTC. Its protein product is CASRPDRTGEQFF. The chain carries TRBV7-2 and TRBJ2-1, with a weak D call TRBD1 (6 bases). The CDR3 spans 13 residues. Germline V gene data show CDR1 as SGHTA and CDR2 as FQGNSA. Trimming took 6 bases from V and 10 from J, leaving 16 bases between them.

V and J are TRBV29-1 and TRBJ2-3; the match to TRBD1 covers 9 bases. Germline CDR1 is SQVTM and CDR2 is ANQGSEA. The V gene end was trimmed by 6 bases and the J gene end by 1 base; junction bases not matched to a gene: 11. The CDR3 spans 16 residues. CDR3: CSVDPGQGIGTDTQYF. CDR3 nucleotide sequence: TGCAGCGTCGATCCGGGACAGGGAATCGGCACAGATACGCAGTATTTT.

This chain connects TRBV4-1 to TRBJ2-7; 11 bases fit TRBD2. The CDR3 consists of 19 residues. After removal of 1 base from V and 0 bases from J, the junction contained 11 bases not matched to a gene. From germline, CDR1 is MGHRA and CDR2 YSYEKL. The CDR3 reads CASSQATGLAVASSYEQYF. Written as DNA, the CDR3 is TGCGCCAGCAGCCAAGCCACGGGACTAGCGGTGGCGAGCTCCTACGAGCAGTACTTC.

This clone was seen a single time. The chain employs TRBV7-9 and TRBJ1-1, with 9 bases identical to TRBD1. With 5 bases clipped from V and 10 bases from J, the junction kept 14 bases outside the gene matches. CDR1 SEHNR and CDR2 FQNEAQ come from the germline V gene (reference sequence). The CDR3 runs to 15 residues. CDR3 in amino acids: CASSPRGTGPGAAFF. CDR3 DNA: TGTGCCAGCAGCCCTAGGGGGACAGGGCCCGGGGCAGCTTTCTTT.

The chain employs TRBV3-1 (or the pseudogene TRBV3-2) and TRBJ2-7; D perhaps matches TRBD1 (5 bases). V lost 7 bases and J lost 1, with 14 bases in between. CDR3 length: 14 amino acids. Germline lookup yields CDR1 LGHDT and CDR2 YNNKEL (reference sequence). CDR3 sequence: CASTKTDNSYEQYF. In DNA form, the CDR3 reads TGTGCCAGCACCAAGACGGACAATTCCTACGAGCAGTACTTC.

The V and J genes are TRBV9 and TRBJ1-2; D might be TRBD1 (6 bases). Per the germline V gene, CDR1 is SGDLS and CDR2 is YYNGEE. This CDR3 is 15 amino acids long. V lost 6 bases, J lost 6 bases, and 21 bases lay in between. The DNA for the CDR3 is TGTGCCAGCACCCGAGACGGGGAGGGGGGAGATGGCTACACCTTC. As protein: CASTRDGEGGDGYTF.

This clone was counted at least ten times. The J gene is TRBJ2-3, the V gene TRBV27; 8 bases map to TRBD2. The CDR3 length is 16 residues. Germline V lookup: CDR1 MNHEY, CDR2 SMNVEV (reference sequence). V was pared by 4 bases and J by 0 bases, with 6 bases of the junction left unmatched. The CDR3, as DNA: TGTGCCAGCAGTTCCCTCATAGCGGGGAGCACAGATACGCAGTATTTT. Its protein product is CASSSLIAGSTDTQYF.

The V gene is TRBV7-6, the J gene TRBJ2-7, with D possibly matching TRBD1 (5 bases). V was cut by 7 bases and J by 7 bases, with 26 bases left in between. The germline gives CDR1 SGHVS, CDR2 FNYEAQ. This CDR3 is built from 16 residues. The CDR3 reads CASNSGWGQRSGEQYF. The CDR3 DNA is TGTGCCAGCAACTCTGGGTGGGGCCAGCGCTCAGGTGAGCAGTACTTC.

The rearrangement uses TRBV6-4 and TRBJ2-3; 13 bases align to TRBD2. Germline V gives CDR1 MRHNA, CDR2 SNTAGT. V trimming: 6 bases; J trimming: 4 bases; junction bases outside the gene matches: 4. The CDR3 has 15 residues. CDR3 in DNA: TGTGCCAGCAGCGAACTAGCGGGAGGGGCAGATACGCAGTATTTT. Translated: CASSELAGGADTQYF.